This T cell receptor (beta chain) was found in a study of CD8 T cells in Susac syndrome. 0.5 to 1 ug RNA was reverse transcribed with random hexamers. The immunoSEQ assay covered 54 Vbeta and 13 Jbeta segments for CDR3. TCRdb redid the calling of the immunoSEQ multiplex PCR reads with MiXCR, one entry per CDR3 protein. The repertoire holds approximately 160,000 distinct CDR3 sequences, with more than 95% as singletons. Points from the study as a whole: The authors found no clonal expansion in Susac syndrome CD4+ T cell repertoires.

As judged by recently defined diagnostic criteria, patients with Susac syndrome had definite or probable disease. Negative magnetic isolation gave CD8+ and CD4+ cells; FACS enriched CD8+ TEMRA. CDR3 length: 10 residues. CDR1 is MNHNY and CDR2 is SVGAGI in the germline V gene (reference sequence). Trimming cost V 2 bases and J 9 bases, with 4 bases left between them. Concerning this clonotype: Its antigen is unknown.

The chain links TRBV6-6 to TRBJ1-2; D gene ambiguous. What was sequenced was CD4+ T cells from PBMCs. The receptor was isolated from a human donor with Susac syndrome. This chain's CDR3 is CASSYGSYTF. CDR3 DNA: TGTGCCAGCAGTTACGGGAGCTACACCTTC.